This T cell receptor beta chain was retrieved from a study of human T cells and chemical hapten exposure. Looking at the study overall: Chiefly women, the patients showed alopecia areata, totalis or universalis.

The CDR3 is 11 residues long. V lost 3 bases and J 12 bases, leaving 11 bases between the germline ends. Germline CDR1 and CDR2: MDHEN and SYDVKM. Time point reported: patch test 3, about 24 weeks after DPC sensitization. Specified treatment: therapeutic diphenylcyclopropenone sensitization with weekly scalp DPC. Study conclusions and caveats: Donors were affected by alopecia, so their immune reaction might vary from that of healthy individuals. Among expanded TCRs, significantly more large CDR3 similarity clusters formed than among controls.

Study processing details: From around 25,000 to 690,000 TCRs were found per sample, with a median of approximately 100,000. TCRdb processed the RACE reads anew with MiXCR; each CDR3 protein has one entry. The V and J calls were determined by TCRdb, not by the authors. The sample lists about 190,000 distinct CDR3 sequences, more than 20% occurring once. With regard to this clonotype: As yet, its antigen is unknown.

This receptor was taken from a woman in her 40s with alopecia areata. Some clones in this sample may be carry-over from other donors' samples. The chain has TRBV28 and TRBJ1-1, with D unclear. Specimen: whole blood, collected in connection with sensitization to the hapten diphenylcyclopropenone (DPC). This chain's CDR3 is CASSFKRGSFF. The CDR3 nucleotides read TGTGCCAGCAGTTTTAAGCGGGGATCTTTCTTT.